This TCR beta chain was found in a study of T cell responses to AZD1222 COVID-19 vaccine. Overall study findings and caveats: Donor demographics were predominantly white British with a female majority; clonal diversity may be underestimated. Spike-wide coverage was observed for vaccine-associated CD4 TCRs, with dominant responses at 160-218 and 743-854.

Samples with a second dose at about 4 or about 12 weeks were pooled together. Sequencing was performed with immunoSEQ multiplex PCR; in TCRdb, only in-frame clones are kept and a portion is missing. Of approximately 150,000 clones detected, 90% appear once; the ten largest clones hold about 6.5%. Comments on this clone: Its specificity is not known.

Germline V gives CDR1 SGDLS, CDR2 YYNGEE. Trimming stripped 6 bases from V and 1 base from J, with 13 bases between. This CDR3 contains 15 residues. The receptor was derived from an adult who received the AZD1222 COVID-19 vaccine. V is TRBV9 and J is TRBJ2-2, with D unclear. The sample in question was peripheral blood, obtained 28 days after the second AZD1222 dose. This chain's CDR3 is CASNLRGKNTGELFF. The CDR3 DNA reads as TGTGCCAGCAACCTAAGAGGCAAGAACACCGGGGAGCTGTTTTTT.